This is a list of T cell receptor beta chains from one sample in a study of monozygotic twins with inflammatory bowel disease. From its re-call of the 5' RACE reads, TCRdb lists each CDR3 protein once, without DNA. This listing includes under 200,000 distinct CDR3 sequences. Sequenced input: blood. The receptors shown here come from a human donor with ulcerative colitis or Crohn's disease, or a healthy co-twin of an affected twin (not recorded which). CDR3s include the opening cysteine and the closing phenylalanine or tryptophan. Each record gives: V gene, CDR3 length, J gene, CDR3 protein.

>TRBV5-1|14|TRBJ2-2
CASSNRGDTGELFF
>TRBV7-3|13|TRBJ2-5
CASSLEVQETQYF
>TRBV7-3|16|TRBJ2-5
CASSLQTGGRQETQYF
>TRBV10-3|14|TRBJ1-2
CAISDQGTNYGYTF
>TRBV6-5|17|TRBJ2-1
CASSYSRTSGRGNEQFF
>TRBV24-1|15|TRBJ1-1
CATSDRGAGDTEAFF
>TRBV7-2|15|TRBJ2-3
CASSFNGLSTDTQYF
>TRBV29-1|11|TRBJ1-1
CSVGTGVEAFF
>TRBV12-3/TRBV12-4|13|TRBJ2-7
CASSSNPDYEQYF
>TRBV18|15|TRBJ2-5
CASSPSRGVQETQYF
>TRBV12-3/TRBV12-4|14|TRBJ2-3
CASSQRDTTDTQYF
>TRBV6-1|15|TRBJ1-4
CASSLGRGLGEKLFF
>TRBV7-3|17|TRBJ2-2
CASSLLPSRDNTGELFF
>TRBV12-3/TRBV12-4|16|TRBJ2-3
CASSFIGDVSTDTQYF
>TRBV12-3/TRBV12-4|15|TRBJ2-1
CASRPTSGRDGEQFF
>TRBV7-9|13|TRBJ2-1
CASSFIQGNEQFF
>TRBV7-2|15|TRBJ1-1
CASSLAGQGPTEAFF
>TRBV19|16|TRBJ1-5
CASSIGIQGYNQPQHF
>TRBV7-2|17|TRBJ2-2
CASSQEGRAVYTGELFF
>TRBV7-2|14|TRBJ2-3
CASSLLLVGDTQYF
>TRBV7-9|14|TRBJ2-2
CASSLRRDTGELFF
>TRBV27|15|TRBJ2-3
CASSTVAGGTDTQYF
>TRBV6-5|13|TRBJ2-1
CASRPGGSNEQFF